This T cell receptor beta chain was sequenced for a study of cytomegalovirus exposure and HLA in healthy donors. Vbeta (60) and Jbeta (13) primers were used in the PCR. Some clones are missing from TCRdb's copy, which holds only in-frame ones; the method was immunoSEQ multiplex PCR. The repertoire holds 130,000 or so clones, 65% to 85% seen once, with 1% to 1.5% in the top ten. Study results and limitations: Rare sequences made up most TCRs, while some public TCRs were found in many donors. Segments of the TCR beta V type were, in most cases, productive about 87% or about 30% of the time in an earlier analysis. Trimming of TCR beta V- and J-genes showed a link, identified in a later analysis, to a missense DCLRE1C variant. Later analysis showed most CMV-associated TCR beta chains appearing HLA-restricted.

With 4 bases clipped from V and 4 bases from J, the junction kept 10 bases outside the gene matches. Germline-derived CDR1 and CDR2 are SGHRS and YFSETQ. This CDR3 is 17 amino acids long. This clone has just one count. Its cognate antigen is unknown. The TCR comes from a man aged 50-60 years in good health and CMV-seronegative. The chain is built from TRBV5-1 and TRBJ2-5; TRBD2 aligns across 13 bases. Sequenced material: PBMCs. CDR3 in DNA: TGCGCCAGCAGCCGGACTAGCGGGAGATCCGACAGAGAGACCCAGTACTTC. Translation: CASSRTSGRSDRETQYF.